These 20 T cell receptor beta chains were sequenced from one sample in a study of T cells in Graves' hyperthyroidism and ophthalmopathy. The CDR3 regions of TCR beta were amplified from RNA transcripts. HTBI primers were the set used in a first-round RT-PCR of the TCR CDR3. TCRdb re-derived calls from the multiplex PCR reads in MiXCR, one entry per CDR3 protein. The table has about 500,000 distinct CDR3 sequences, around 15% seen once. The sample taken for sequencing was blood. These receptors all stem from a woman aged 18-30 years with Graves' hyperthyroidism.

There are many counts of this clonotype. In DNA, the CDR3 is TGTGCCAGCAGTTTATTACAGGGAACTGTGTACGAGCAGTACTTC. Translated, it gives CASSLLQGTVYEQYF. The chain combines TRBV28 with TRBJ2-7; maybe TRBD1 (6 bases). Trimming took off 1 base at V and 4 bases at J, with 14 bases between the two ends. From germline, CDR1 is MDHEN and CDR2 SYDVKM. The CDR3 has 15 amino acids.

V and J are TRBV29-1 and TRBJ2-2; 10 bases agree with TRBD2. Germline CDR1 SQVTM, CDR2 ANQGSEA. The CDR3 length is 15 residues. With V trimmed by 5 bases and J by 3 bases, 6 bases remained unmatched. CDR3 loop: CSVYSAGGDTGELFF. In nucleotides, the CDR3 is TGCAGCGTTTACTCAGCGGGAGGGGACACCGGGGAGCTGTTTTTT.

The CDR3 sequence: CAIRTDRAETQYF. The CDR3 DNA sequence: TGTGCCATCAGGACGGACAGGGCTGAGACCCAGTACTTC. The chain couples TRBV10-3 to TRBJ2-5; 8 bases fit TRBD1. V shed 6 bases and J 5 bases; nucleotides not matched to a gene: 5. Germline V CDR1 and CDR2: ENHRY, SYGVKD. The CDR3 has 13 amino acids.

The table lists this clonotype with many counts. The genes are TRBV29-1 and TRBJ2-1; 9 positions agree with TRBD2. The length of the CDR3 is 16 residues. V trimming: 0 bases; J trimming: 8 bases; junction bases outside the gene matches: 11. CDR1 SQVTM and CDR2 ANQGSEA come from the germline V gene. CDR3 nucleotide sequence: TGCAGCGTTGAAGAGCTCTATAGCGGGAGTAGCGATGAGCAGTTCTTC. Amino acid sequence: CSVEELYSGSSDEQFF.

Only a few counts were recorded for this clonotype. The V call is TRBV12-3 or TRBV12-4, the J call TRBJ2-5; D is possibly TRBD1 or TRBD2 (5 bases each). The CDR3 sequence is 12 residues long. Between the trimmed V and J ends, which lost 3 bases and 11 bases, there was a span of 13 bases. This CDR3 reads CASSFRGVKQYF. CDR3 sequence (DNA): TGTGCCAGCAGTTTTCGAGGGGTAAAACAGTACTTC.

Many counts were recorded for this clonotype. The chain joins TRBV20-1 to TRBJ2-7, with TRBD1 identical over 9 bases. CDR1 and CDR2 from the germline V gene are DFQATT and SNEGSKA (reference sequence). The CDR3 runs 14 residues. V shed 2 bases and J 4 bases; nucleotides not matched to a gene: 6. CDR3 region: CSARSGQGLYEQYF. The DNA of the CDR3 is TGCAGTGCTAGATCAGGACAGGGGTTGTACGAGCAGTACTTC.

The table lists this clonotype with many counts. The V gene is TRBV2, the J gene TRBJ1-1; D not resolved. The germline V and J ends were trimmed by 6 bases and 0 bases, with 11 bases remaining between them. CDR3 length: 14 amino acids. Germline CDR1 SNHLY, CDR2 FYNNEI. CDR3 amino acids: CASSRGKVNTEAFF. In nucleotides, the CDR3 is TGTGCCAGCAGCCGAGGTAAGGTGAACACTGAAGCTTTCTTT.

With regard to this clonotype: Since the CDR3 does not end with the conserved phenylalanine or tryptophan, this likely comes from a read error. CDR3 amino acids: CASSLTSGSYNEQFL. In DNA form, the CDR3 reads TGCGCCAGCAGCTTGACTAGCGGGTCTTACAATGAGCAGTTCCTC. The chain is built from TRBV5-1 and TRBJ2-1; TRBD2 matches at 9 bases. Losses at the gene ends were 1 base for V and 4 bases for J; bases not matched to a gene: 3. The CDR3 consists of 15 residues. From germline, CDR1 is SGHRS and CDR2 YFSETQ.

This clonotype has a count of ten or more. This rearrangement joins TRBV20-1 to TRBJ2-1, with D possibly TRBD2 on 6 matching bases. Germline lookup yields CDR1 DFQATT and CDR2 SNEGSKA (reference sequence). The CDR3 runs to 17 residues. With 2 bases removed from V and 4 bases from J, the gap between germline ends came to 21 bases. The DNA for the CDR3 is TGCAGTGCTAGACTACATACCGGGACTCCCCTATACAATGAGCAGTTCTTC. The encoded protein is CSARLHTGTPLYNEQFF.

This clonotype turned up a few times. J is TRBJ1-1 and V is TRBV5-1, with TRBD1 identical over 10 bases. Germline CDR1 SGHRS, CDR2 YFSETQ. CDR3 size: 13 residues. V shed 7 bases, J shed 0 bases, and the junction held 0 bases outside the gene matches. This CDR3 is CASGQGVNTEAFF. CDR3 DNA sequence: TGCGCCAGCGGACAGGGGGTGAACACTGAAGCTTTCTTT.

The V and J genes are TRBV20-1 and TRBJ1-1, with no clear D. CDR3 length: 12 residues. Trimming stripped 7 bases from V and 0 bases from J, with 9 bases between. CDR1 and CDR2 (germline): DFQATT, SNEGSKA (reference sequence). The CDR3 DNA reads as TGCAGTGTAAAACAGATGAACACTGAAGCTTTCTTT. Protein sequence: CSVKQMNTEAFF.

There are many counts of this clonotype. This rearrangement joins TRBV4-3 to TRBJ1-1, with D uncertain. Trimming took off 0 bases at V and 1 base at J, with 12 bases between the two ends. The CDR3 is 16 amino acids. Germline V lookup: CDR1 LGHNA, CDR2 YSLEER. CDR3 sequence: CASSQDRLGQNTEAFF. CDR3 DNA sequence: TGCGCCAGCAGCCAAGATCGTCTAGGGCAGAACACTGAAGCTTTCTTT.

On this clonotype itself: A clone one base away is much larger, so this may be a read error. V and J are TRBV5-1 and TRBJ1-3; D is perhaps TRBD1 (5 bases). Trimming removed 7 bases from V and 2 bases from J, with 10 bases in between. The CDR3 sequence is 13 residues long. Germline CDR1 is SGHRS and CDR2 is YFSETQ. CDR3 DNA sequence: TGCGCCAGCGGTCAGGGCCCTGGAAACACCATATATTTT. As protein: CASGQGPGNTIYF.

For the CDR3, the DNA is TGTGCCAGCAGCTTAGCGCTCGACAGGGGCAATCAGCCCCAGCATTTT. Protein sequence: CASSLALDRGNQPQHF. The chain carries TRBV7-8 and TRBJ1-5; the match to TRBD1 covers 7 bases. The CDR3 is 16 residues long. V lost 0 bases, J lost 2 bases, and 4 bases stayed unmatched. CDR1 SGHVS and CDR2 FQNEAQ come from the germline V gene.

This clonotype was detected many times. This chain links TRBV20-1 with TRBJ2-1, with 12 bases fitting TRBD2. The CDR3 consists of 14 residues. CDR1 DFQATT and CDR2 SNEGSKA come from the germline V gene (reference sequence). J was trimmed by 10 bases and V by 6 bases; bases with no gene match: 10. CDR3 DNA: TGCAGTGCCCAGACTAGCGGGAGAGCGAGCGAGCAGTTCTTC. Protein: CSAQTSGRASEQFF.

This sequence joins TRBV6-1 and TRBJ2-1; unclear D gene. This CDR3 contains 13 residues. V gave up 8 bases and J gave up 7 bases, with 15 bases separating them. Germline V CDR1 and CDR2: MNHNS, SASEGT. CDR3 in amino acids: CASALTFENEQFF. CDR3 DNA sequence: TGTGCCAGCGCCTTGACCTTTGAGAATGAGCAGTTCTTC.

The chain recombines TRBV11-3 with TRBJ1-1, with D unresolved. V was pared by 3 bases and J by 7 bases, with 9 bases between. Germline V lookup: CDR1 SGHNT, CDR2 YENEEA. The CDR3 covers 12 residues. As DNA, the CDR3 is TGTGCCAGCAGCTTCGGGGTGGTTGAAGCTTTCTTT. This codes for CASSFGVVEAFF. Full variable domain (missing parts from reference TRBV11-3 and TRBJ1-1): EAGVVQSPRYKIIEKKQPVAFWCNPISGHNTLYWYLQNLGQGPELLIRYENEEAVDDSQLPKDRFSAERLKGVDSTLKIQPAELGDSAVYLCASSFGVVEAFFGQGTRLTVV.

This rearrangement joins TRBV4-1 to TRBJ2-7; TRBD1 might be the D (5 bases). The ends were cut back, 1 base at V and 0 bases at J, with 19 bases in the middle. Germline CDR1 and CDR2: MGHRA and YSYEKL. This CDR3 has 18 amino acids. Here the CDR3 reads CASSQVLRGPGSSYEQYF. The CDR3 nucleotides read TGCGCCAGCAGCCAAGTTCTTAGGGGTCCGGGTAGCTCCTACGAGCAGTACTTC.

This clonotype has ten or more counts. This chain joins TRBV6-1 and TRBJ1-5, with D unresolved. V was cut by 4 bases and J by 2 bases, with 9 bases left in between. The CDR3 runs 14 residues. CDR1 and CDR2 from the germline V gene are MNHNS and SASEGT. The CDR3 DNA reads as TGTGCCAGCAGTGGTCCGGCAGGCAATCAGCCCCAGCATTTT. This translates into CASSGPAGNQPQHF.

This clonotype showed up many times. V is TRBV11-3 and J is TRBJ2-3; D perhaps matches TRBD1 (5 bases). Germline assignment: CDR1 SGHNT and CDR2 YENEEA. The ends were cut back, 1 base at V and 6 bases at J, with 11 bases in the middle. CDR3 size: 14 residues. CDR3 protein: CASSLGQGRDTQYF. The CDR3 DNA is TGTGCCAGCAGCTTAGGCCAGGGTCGCGATACGCAGTATTTT.